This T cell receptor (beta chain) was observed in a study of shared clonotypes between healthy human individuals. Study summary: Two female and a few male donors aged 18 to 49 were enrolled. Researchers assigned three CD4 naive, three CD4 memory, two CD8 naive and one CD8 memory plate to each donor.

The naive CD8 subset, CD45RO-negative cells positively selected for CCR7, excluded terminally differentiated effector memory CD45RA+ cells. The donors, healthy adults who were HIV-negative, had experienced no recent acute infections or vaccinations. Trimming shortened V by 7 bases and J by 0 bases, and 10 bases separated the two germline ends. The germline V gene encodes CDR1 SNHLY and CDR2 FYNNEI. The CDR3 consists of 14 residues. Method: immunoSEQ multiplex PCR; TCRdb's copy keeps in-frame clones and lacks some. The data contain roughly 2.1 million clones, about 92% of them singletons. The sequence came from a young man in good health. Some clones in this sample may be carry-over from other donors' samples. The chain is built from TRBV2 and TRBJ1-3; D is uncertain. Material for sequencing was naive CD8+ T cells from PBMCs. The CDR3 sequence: CASIGGSSGNTIYF. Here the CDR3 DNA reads TGTGCCAGCATAGGCGGAAGCTCTGGAAACACCATATATTTT.